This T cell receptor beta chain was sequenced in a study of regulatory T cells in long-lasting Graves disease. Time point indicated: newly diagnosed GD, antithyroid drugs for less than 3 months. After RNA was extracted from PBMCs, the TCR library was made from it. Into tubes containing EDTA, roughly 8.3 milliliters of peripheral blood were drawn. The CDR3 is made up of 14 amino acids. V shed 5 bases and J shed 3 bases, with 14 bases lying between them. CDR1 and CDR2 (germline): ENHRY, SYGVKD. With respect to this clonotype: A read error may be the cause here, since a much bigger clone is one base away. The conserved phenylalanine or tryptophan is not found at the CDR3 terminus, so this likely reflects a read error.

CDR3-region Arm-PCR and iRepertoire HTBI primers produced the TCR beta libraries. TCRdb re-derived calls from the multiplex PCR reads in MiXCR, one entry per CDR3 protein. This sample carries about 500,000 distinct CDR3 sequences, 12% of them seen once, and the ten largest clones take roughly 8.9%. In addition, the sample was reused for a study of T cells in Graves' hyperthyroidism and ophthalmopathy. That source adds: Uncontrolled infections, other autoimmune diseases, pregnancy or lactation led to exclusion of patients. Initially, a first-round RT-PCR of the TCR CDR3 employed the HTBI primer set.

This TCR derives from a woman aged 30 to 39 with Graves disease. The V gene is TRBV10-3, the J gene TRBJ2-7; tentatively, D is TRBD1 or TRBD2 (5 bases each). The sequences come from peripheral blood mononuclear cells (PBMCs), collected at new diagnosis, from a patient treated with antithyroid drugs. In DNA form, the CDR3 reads TGTGCCATCAGTACCGGGACGGCGAACTACGAGCAGTACCTC. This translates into CAISTGTANYEQYL.